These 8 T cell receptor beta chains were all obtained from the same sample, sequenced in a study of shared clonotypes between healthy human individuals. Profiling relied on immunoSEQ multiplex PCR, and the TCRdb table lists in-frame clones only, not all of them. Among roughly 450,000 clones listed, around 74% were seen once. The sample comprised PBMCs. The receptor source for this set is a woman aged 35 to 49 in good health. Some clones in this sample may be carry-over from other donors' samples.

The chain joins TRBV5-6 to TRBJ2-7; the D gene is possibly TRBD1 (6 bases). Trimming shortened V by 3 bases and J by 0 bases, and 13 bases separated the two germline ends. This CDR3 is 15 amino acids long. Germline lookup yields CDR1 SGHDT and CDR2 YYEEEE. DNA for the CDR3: TGTGCCAGCAGCTCTACAGGGTCTTACTCCTACGAGCAGTACTTC. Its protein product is CASSSTGSYSYEQYF.

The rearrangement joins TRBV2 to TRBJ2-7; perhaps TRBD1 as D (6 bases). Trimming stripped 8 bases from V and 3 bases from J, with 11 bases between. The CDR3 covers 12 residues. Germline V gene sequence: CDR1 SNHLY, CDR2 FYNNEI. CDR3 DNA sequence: TGTGCCAGCGGAGGACAGTTCTACGAGCAGTACTTC. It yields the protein CASGGQFYEQYF.

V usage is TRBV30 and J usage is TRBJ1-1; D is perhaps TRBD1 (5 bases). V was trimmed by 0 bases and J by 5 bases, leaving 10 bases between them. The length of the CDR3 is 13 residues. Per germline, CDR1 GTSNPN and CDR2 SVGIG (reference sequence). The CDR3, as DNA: TGTGCCTGGAGTGTACATTGGGGGACTGAAGCTTTCTTT. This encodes CAWSVHWGTEAFF.

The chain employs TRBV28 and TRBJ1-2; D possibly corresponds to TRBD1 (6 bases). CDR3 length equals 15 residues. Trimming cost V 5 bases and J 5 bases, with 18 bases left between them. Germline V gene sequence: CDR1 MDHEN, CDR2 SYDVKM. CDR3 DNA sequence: TGTGCCAGCAGTAACGGGAAAGGACAGATTTATGGCTACACCTTC. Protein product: CASSNGKGQIYGYTF.

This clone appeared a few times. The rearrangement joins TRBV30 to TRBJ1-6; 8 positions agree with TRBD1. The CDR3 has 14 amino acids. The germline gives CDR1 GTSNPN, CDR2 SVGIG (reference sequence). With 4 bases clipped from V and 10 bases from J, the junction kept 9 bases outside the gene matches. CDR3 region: CAWKRTGLYSPLHF. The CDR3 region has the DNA TGTGCCTGGAAGCGGACAGGGTTGTACTCACCCCTCCACTTT.

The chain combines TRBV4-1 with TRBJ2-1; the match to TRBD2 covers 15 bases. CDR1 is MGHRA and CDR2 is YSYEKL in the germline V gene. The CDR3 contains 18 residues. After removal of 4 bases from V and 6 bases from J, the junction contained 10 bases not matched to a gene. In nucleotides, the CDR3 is TGCGCCAGCAGCCCGGGACTAGCGGGAGGAACTCGGGGCAATGAGCAGTTCTTC. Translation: CASSPGLAGGTRGNEQFF.

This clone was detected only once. DNA of the CDR3: TGTGCCAGCAGCGCATCAGGACAGAACACCGGGGAGCTGTTTTTT. Translation gives CASSASGQNTGELFF. This chain uses TRBV5-5 with TRBJ2-2, with D tentatively TRBD1 (5 bases). CDR1 and CDR2 (germline): SGHKS, YYEKEE (reference sequence). The CDR3 is made up of 15 amino acids. The V gene lost 4 bases and the J gene lost 1 base, with 11 bases spanning the gap.

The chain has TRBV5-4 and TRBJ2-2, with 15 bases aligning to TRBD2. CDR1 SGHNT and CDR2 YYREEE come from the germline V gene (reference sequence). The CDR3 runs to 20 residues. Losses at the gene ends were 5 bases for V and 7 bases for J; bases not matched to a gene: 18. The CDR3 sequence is CASSMGGTSGRPGGNGELFF. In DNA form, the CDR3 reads TGTGCCAGCAGTATGGGGGGGACTAGCGGGAGGCCAGGTGGAAACGGGGAGCTGTTTTTT.